Below are 5 T cell receptor beta chains sequenced from a single sample in a study of blood T cells in healthy people across ages. With a J-beta primer mix and a sample-barcoded 5' primer, a second PCR ran about 7 to 11 cycles. TCRdb processed the 5' RACE reads anew with MiXCR; each CDR3 protein has one entry. Of some 1.7 million distinct CDR3 sequences listed, approximately 30% are singletons. Sequenced sample: blood. These receptor sequences come from a woman aged 25 to 45 in good health.

The chain combines TRBV29-1 with TRBJ1-1; TRBD1 matches at 8 bases. The CDR3 is 15 amino acids. CDR1 and CDR2 (germline): SQVTM, ANQGSEA. J was trimmed by 11 bases and V by 6 bases; bases with no gene match: 20. The CDR3 protein is CSVAGTGLDSIEAFF. The CDR3 DNA is TGCAGCGTCGCAGGGACAGGATTAGACTCAATTGAGGCTTTCTTT.

The chain links TRBV4-1 to TRBJ1-1; TRBD1 matches 9 bases. CDR1 is MGHRA, CDR2 YSYEKL, per germline. This CDR3 has 14 residues. V was pared by 8 bases and J by 3 bases, with 7 bases of the junction left unmatched. The CDR3 loop reads CASAGTGFDTEAFF. Written as DNA, the CDR3 is TGCGCCAGCGCTGGGACAGGGTTCGACACTGAAGCTTTCTTT.

The chain uses TRBV9 and TRBJ2-4, with D uncertain. Trimming shortened V by 3 bases and J by 13 bases, and 17 bases separated the two germline ends. This CDR3 is built from 13 residues. Germline CDR1 SGDLS, CDR2 YYNGEE. CDR3 sequence: CASSESLRHEQYF. The DNA of the CDR3 is TGTGCCAGCAGCGAAAGCCTCCGGCATGAGCAGTACTTC.

This chain uses TRBV20-1 with TRBJ2-1; D remains ambiguous. Per the germline V gene, CDR1 is DFQATT and CDR2 is SNEGSKA (reference sequence). This CDR3 spans 12 amino acids. V was trimmed by 1 base and J by 5 bases, leaving 6 bases between them. The CDR3 is CSARGLNNEQFF. DNA of the CDR3: TGCAGTGCTAGAGGATTAAACAATGAGCAGTTCTTC.

This clonotype was seen at least ten times. V gene TRBV12-3 or TRBV12-4 combines with J gene TRBJ2-7, with D possibly TRBD1 on 6 matching bases. With 5 bases removed from V and 2 bases from J, the gap between germline ends came to 13 bases. CDR3 size: 14 residues. CDR3 sequence: CASSTGTPTYEQYF. CDR3 nucleotides: TGTGCCAGCAGTACCGGGACACCTACCTACGAGCAGTACTTC.